This T cell receptor (beta chain) was recovered during a study of cytomegalovirus exposure and HLA in healthy donors. The length of the CDR3 is 15 residues. Germline CDR1 MNHNS, CDR2 SASEGT. Trimming took 6 bases from V and 2 from J; bases not matched to a gene: 7. Donors likely had unrecorded immune exposures despite being nominally healthy when sampled. Worth noting for this clone: Its specificity is unknown.

Study-level results: Researchers reported from a later analysis that most CMV-associated TCR beta chains appeared HLA-restricted.

In the PCR, 60 Vbeta and 13 Jbeta primers were used. Some clones are missing from TCRdb's copy, which holds only in-frame ones; the method was immunoSEQ multiplex PCR. This sample yields 110,000 to 150,000 clones, of which over 65% are seen a single time; roughly 4.5% belongs to the top ten. The V call is TRBV6-1, the J call TRBJ2-7; TRBD2 agrees at 10 bases. The TCR comes from a man between 18 and 29 years old in good health and CMV-seropositive. Source material: PBMCs. The CDR3 DNA reads TGTGCCAGCAGCGAGGGACTAGCGTTCACCTACGAGCAGTACTTC. It specifies CASSEGLAFTYEQYF.